The 23 T cell receptor beta chains given below trace back to one sample, sequenced in a study of cytomegalovirus exposure and HLA in healthy donors. Clones were read by immunoSEQ multiplex PCR, and TCRdb kept only the in-frame ones, dropping some. The sample shows about 360,000 clones, about nine tenths of them seen only once. The sample consisted of PBMCs. The receptors originated from a woman younger than 35 in good health and CMV-seronegative.

This chain links TRBV6-5 with TRBJ1-2; D ambiguous. The CDR3 has 13 amino acids. CDR1 and CDR2 (germline): MNHEY, SVGAGI. V lost 4 bases, J lost 4 bases, and 10 bases lay in between. This CDR3 reads CASSSRGSYGYTF. CDR3 nucleotides: TGTGCCAGCAGTTCCCGCGGGAGCTATGGCTACACCTTC.

The V and J genes are TRBV28 and TRBJ2-5; perhaps TRBD1 as D (5 bases). The CDR3 is 15 residues long. CDR1 is MDHEN and CDR2 is SYDVKM in the germline V gene. V shed 2 bases and J shed 4 bases, with 14 bases lying between them. The CDR3 DNA reads TGTGCCAGCAGTTTAGGGGTAGCTGGGGCAGAGACCCAGTACTTC. Encoded protein: CASSLGVAGAETQYF.

V gene TRBV28 combines with J gene TRBJ1-1, with TRBD1 as a possible D gene (5 bases). The CDR3 sequence is 13 residues long. Germline loops: CDR1 MDHEN, CDR2 SYDVKM. The ends were cut back, 6 bases at V and 1 base at J, with 9 bases in the middle. The CDR3 loop is CASSVTGNTEAFF. CDR3 in DNA: TGTGCCAGCAGCGTAACAGGGAACACTGAAGCTTTCTTT.

The chain uses TRBV6-5 and TRBJ2-7; no reliable D call. Germline loops: CDR1 MNHEY, CDR2 SVGAGI. V was trimmed by 7 bases and J by 0 bases, leaving 7 bases between them. The CDR3 contains 12 residues. The CDR3 region is CASKPTSYEQYF. DNA for the CDR3: TGTGCCAGCAAGCCCACCTCCTACGAGCAGTACTTC.

This chain links TRBV5-1 with TRBJ1-2; D is unresolved. The CDR3 loop spans 14 amino acids. CDR1 SGHRS and CDR2 YFSETQ come from the germline V gene. Trimming shortened V by 0 bases and J by 0 bases, and 6 bases separated the two germline ends. The CDR3 protein is CASSLDTANYGYTF. In nucleotides, the CDR3 is TGCGCCAGCAGCTTGGACACCGCTAACTATGGCTACACCTTC.

This chain joins TRBV11-2 and TRBJ2-7; 8 positions agree with TRBD1. The length of the CDR3 is 13 residues. V trimming: 4 bases; J trimming: 6 bases; junction bases outside the gene matches: 5. The germline CDR1 and CDR2 sequences are SGHAT and FQNNGV. The CDR3 reads CASSYATGGEQYF. The CDR3 DNA reads TGTGCCAGCAGCTACGCAACAGGGGGCGAGCAGTACTTC.

V gene TRBV30 combines with J gene TRBJ1-1, with a weak D call TRBD1 (6 bases). Germline V gives CDR1 GTSNPN, CDR2 SVGIG (reference sequence). V lost 4 bases, J lost 5 bases, and 8 bases lay in between. This CDR3 is built from 11 residues. CDR3 region: CAWTQGTEAFF. The CDR3 DNA sequence: TGTGCCTGGACCCAGGGGACTGAAGCTTTCTTT.

V usage is TRBV9 and J usage is TRBJ2-3; TRBD2 matches 9 bases. The V gene end was trimmed by 0 bases and the J gene end by 4 bases; junction bases not matched to a gene: 9. This CDR3 has 17 amino acids. Germline assignment: CDR1 SGDLS and CDR2 YYNGEE. DNA for the CDR3: TGTGCCAGCAGCGTAGACGTTGCGGGAGGGGGGTCAGATACGCAGTATTTT. This sequence encodes CASSVDVAGGGSDTQYF. The full variable domain, rest sourced from reference TRBV9 and TRBJ2-3, is DSGVTQTPKHLITATGQRVTLRCSPRSGDLSVYWYQQSLDQGLQFLIQYYNGEERAKGNILERFSAQQFPDLHSELNLSSLELGDSALYFCASSVDVAGGGSDTQYFGPGTRLTVL.

This chain links TRBV30 with TRBJ2-7; possible D gene TRBD1, 6 bases. Germline assignment: CDR1 GTSNPN and CDR2 SVGIG (reference sequence). V was trimmed by 5 bases and J by 1 base, leaving 9 bases between them. This CDR3 has 12 amino acids. CDR3 amino acids: CAWLTGSYEQYF. The CDR3 region has the DNA TGTGCCTGGTTGACAGGATCCTACGAGCAGTACTTC.

The gene calls are TRBV19 and TRBJ2-1; 14 bases are shared with TRBD2. This CDR3 comprises 21 residues. The V segment lost 5 bases and the J segment 3 bases; nucleotides outside the gene matches: 18. Per germline, CDR1 LNHDA and CDR2 SQIVND (reference sequence). The CDR3 sequence: CASSPGTSGRSRSIRYNEQFF. The CDR3 DNA follows: TGTGCCAGTAGTCCGGGGACTAGCGGGAGAAGTCGGTCAATCCGCTACAATGAGCAGTTCTTC.

The chain combines TRBV2 with TRBJ2-7; D is possibly TRBD2 (7 bases). The CDR3 loop spans 14 amino acids. Trimming removed 8 bases from V and 1 base from J, with 15 bases in between. Per germline, CDR1 SNHLY and CDR2 FYNNEI. The CDR3 sequence: CASGFEGGSYEQYF. The CDR3 DNA is TGTGCCAGCGGGTTTGAGGGGGGGTCCTACGAGCAGTACTTC. The entire variable domain, with the rest obtained from reference TRBV2 and TRBJ2-7, is as follows: EPEVTQTPSHQVTQMGQEVILRCVPISNHLYFYWYRQILGQKVEFLVSFYNNEISEKSEIFDDQFSVERPDGSNFTLKIRSTKLEDSAMYFCASGFEGGSYEQYFGPGTRLTVT.

The V call is TRBV10-2, the J call TRBJ2-3; 16 bases fit TRBD2. With V trimmed by 2 bases and J by 1 base, 6 bases remained unmatched. Germline CDR1 WSHSY, CDR2 SAAADI. The CDR3 consists of 19 residues. Written as DNA, the CDR3 is TGCGCCAGCAGTGAGGGGACTAGCGGGGGGGCTTTCCGCACAGATACGCAGTATTTT. This translates into CASSEGTSGGAFRTDTQYF.

This chain connects TRBV7-7 to TRBJ2-7; D remains ambiguous. Germline V gene data show CDR1 as SSHAT and CDR2 as FNYEAQ (reference sequence). The ends were cut back, 2 bases at V and 1 base at J, with 21 bases in the middle. The CDR3 runs 18 residues. The CDR3 DNA sequence: TGTGCCAGCAGCTTAAGCGCTAGAAGATTTTTACGGTCCTACGAGCAGTACTTC. Residues: CASSLSARRFLRSYEQYF.

The V and J genes are TRBV5-1 and TRBJ2-5; TRBD1 aligns across 8 bases. Germline lookup yields CDR1 SGHRS and CDR2 YFSETQ. This CDR3 has 15 amino acids. Trimming took 1 base from V and 5 from J; bases not matched to a gene: 7. CDR3 amino acids: CASSLPLTGEETQYF. CDR3 coding DNA: TGCGCCAGCAGCTTGCCGTTGACAGGGGAGGAGACCCAGTACTTC.

Comments on this clone: A junction end diverges from the germline sequence, so it may reflect a read error. CDR3 in amino acids: CASSLGQGGQPQHF. In nucleotides, the CDR3 is TGTGCCAGCAGCCTAGGGCAGGGCGGACAGCCCCAGCATTTT. The chain joins TRBV13 to TRBJ1-5, with a weak D call TRBD1 (5 bases). Germline lookup yields CDR1 PRHDT and CDR2 FYEKMQ (reference sequence). CDR3 length: 14 residues. The variable domain in full, with the rest retrieved from reference TRBV13 and TRBJ1-5, is AAGVIQSPRHLIKEKRETATLKCYPIPRHDTVYWYQQGPGQDPQFLISFYEKMQSDKGSIPDRFSAQQFSDYHSELNMSSLELGDSALYFCASSLGQGGQPQHFGDGTRLSIL.

The chain recombines TRBV19 with TRBJ1-3, with 7 bases that match TRBD1. Germline V gene sequence: CDR1 LNHDA, CDR2 SQIVND (reference sequence). CDR3 length: 14 amino acids. J lost 0 bases, V lost 5 bases, and 1 base had no gene match. The CDR3 loop is CASSGTVSGNTIYF. CDR3 coding DNA: TGTGCCAGTAGTGGGACAGTCTCTGGAAACACCATATATTTT.

This chain uses TRBV30 with TRBJ1-1; weak D call: TRBD1 (5 bases). Deletions cut 4 bases from V and 1 base from J, with 10 bases between. Germline CDR1 and CDR2: GTSNPN and SVGIG (reference sequence). The CDR3 is made up of 13 amino acids. CDR3 loop: CAWNRGANTEAFF. The CDR3 DNA sequence: TGTGCCTGGAACCGTGGGGCGAACACTGAAGCTTTCTTT.

The chain links TRBV2 to TRBJ2-1; D gene unclear. CDR1 is SNHLY and CDR2 is FYNNEI in the germline V gene. CDR3 size: 14 residues. V was cut by 4 bases and J by 0 bases, with 7 bases left in between. The CDR3 sequence is CASSGYSSYNEQFF. CDR3 nucleotide sequence: TGTGCCAGCAGTGGTTATAGCTCCTACAATGAGCAGTTCTTC.

This chain connects TRBV6-5 to TRBJ1-2; D possibly corresponds to TRBD1 (5 bases). This CDR3 spans 13 amino acids. Germline V gene lookup returns CDR1 MNHEY and CDR2 SVGAGI. Trimming pared 2 bases from V and 2 bases from J, leaving 6 bases between. The CDR3 here is CASSYGGNYGYTF. CDR3 nucleotides: TGTGCCAGCAGTTACGGGGGGAACTATGGCTACACCTTC.

This chain uses TRBV28 with TRBJ1-3; D is ambiguous. Germline V gene sequence: CDR1 MDHEN, CDR2 SYDVKM. The CDR3 consists of 16 residues. V gave up 3 bases and J gave up 0 bases, with 12 bases separating them. CDR3 region: CASSFRDGASGNTIYF. CDR3 coding DNA: TGTGCCAGCAGTTTCCGGGATGGCGCCTCTGGAAACACCATATATTTT.

The chain couples TRBV28 to TRBJ1-1; a weak D match, TRBD1 (6 bases). V lost 3 bases and J 4 bases, leaving 18 bases between the germline ends. The CDR3 sequence is 16 residues long. The germline gives CDR1 MDHEN, CDR2 SYDVKM. The CDR3 nucleotides read TGTGCCAGCAGTTTGCCCCTCCAACAGGGCAGCACTGAAGCTTTCTTT. This gives the protein CASSLPLQQGSTEAFF.

This sequence joins TRBV18 and TRBJ2-3, with 10 bases identical to TRBD2. J gave up 5 bases and V 1 base, and 3 bases lay outside the gene matches. This CDR3 is built from 15 residues. Germline V gene data show CDR1 as KGHSH and CDR2 as LQKENI. CDR3 residues: CASSPRAGGQDTQYF. CDR3 in DNA: TGTGCCAGCTCACCACGAGCGGGGGGGCAAGATACGCAGTATTTT.

The CDR3 DNA follows: TGTGCCAGCAGGGTCCCTAGCGGGAGGACCCGCTACGAGCAGTACTTC. Amino acids: CASRVPSGRTRYEQYF. The chain is built from TRBV28 and TRBJ2-7; 11 nucleotides line up with TRBD2. The CDR3 extends over 16 amino acids. V was clipped by 6 bases and J by 3 bases; unmatched bases: 10. Per the germline V gene, CDR1 is MDHEN and CDR2 is SYDVKM.